The following is a T cell receptor beta chain sequence with its context. Its target is not known. This CDR3 spans 13 amino acids. The V end lost 4 bases, the J end lost 7 bases, and 12 bases lay between the germline ends. Germline V CDR1 and CDR2: MNHEY, SMNVEV (reference sequence). Each of the patients experienced relapse following autologous stem cell transplantation, and their brentuximab vedotin exposure differed. Patients had relapsed/refractory classical Hodgkin lymphoma with complete response, partial response or progressive disease as best response. These data come from a study of PD-1 blockade in classical Hodgkin lymphoma. Across the whole study: Nivolumab was given intravenously to patients at 3 mg/kg every 2 weeks.

General study points: Reported findings placed baseline TCR diversity lower in newly diagnosed patients (compared with healthy donors). Significantly greater TCR diversity emerged by C4D1 in CD4+ cells but not CD8+ cells.

The table came from immunoSEQ multiplex PCR; TCRdb's copy has only in-frame clones and leaves some out. Among more than 30,000 clones listed, roughly 80% were seen once. The chain couples TRBV27 to TRBJ2-3; D is ambiguous. The sequence derives from a human donor with classical Hodgkin lymphoma. The sequenced sample was peripheral blood mononuclear cells (PBMCs), obtained at baseline. This chain's CDR3 is CASSSPTTHTQYF. DNA of the CDR3: TGTGCCAGCAGTTCACCGACGACGCATACGCAGTATTTT.